The present entry profiles one T cell receptor (beta chain) with its context. Its antigen remains unknown. This sample stems from a study of lymphopenia after photon versus proton radiotherapy. Overall study results and limits: Post-nadir diversity loss with photons came from oligoclonal expansion, particularly CD8+ Temra cells. Under photons, naive T cells and diversity fell while effector/memory populations rose.

Clones were sequenced by immunoSEQ multiplex PCR, and TCRdb holds only the in-frame ones, with some missing. The sample has tens of thousands of clones; approximately 90% are singletons. The CDR3 totals 14 residues. Trimming took off 3 bases at V and 5 bases at J, with 14 bases between the two ends. Germline assignment: CDR1 LNHNV and CDR2 YYDKDF (reference sequence). The clonotype originates from a woman in her 70s with pancreatic cancer. The sample consisted of peripheral blood, taken from a patient treated with photon-based radiotherapy. This chain connects TRBV15 to TRBJ2-7, with D perhaps TRBD1 (5 bases). The CDR3 reads CATSRSFSGNEQYF. The DNA of the CDR3 is TGTGCCACCAGCAGGAGTTTCTCAGGGAACGAGCAGTACTTC.